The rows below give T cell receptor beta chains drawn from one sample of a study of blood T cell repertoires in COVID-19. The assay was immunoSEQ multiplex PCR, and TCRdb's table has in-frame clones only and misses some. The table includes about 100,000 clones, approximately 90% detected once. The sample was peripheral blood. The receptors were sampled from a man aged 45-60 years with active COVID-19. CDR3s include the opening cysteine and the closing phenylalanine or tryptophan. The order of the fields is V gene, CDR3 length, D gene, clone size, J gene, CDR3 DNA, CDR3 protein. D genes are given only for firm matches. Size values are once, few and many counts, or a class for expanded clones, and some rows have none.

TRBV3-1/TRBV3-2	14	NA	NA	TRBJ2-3	TGTGCCTCAAGAAGGAGGGAGGGCACAGATACGCAGTATTTT	CASRRREGTDTQYF
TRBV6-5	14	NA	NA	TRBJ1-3	TGTGCCAGCAGACTGCAGGGAATTGGAAACACCATATATTTT	CASRLQGIGNTIYF
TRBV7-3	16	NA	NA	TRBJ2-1	TGTGCCAGCAGCTTAACAACTCACAGCTCCTACAATGAGCAGTTCTTC	CASSLTTHSSYNEQFF
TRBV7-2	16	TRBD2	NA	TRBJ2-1	TGTGCCAGCAGCTTAGCTACGGGAGGGCCGTTAAATGAGCAGTTCTTC	CASSLATGGPLNEQFF
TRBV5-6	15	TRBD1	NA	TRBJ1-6	TGTGCCAGCAGCTTAGGGACAGCGGAATATTCACCCCTCCACTTT	CASSLGTAEYSPLHF
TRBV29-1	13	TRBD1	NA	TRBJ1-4	TGCAGCGTTGACGACAGGGCTAATGAAAAACTGTTTTTT	CSVDDRANEKLFF
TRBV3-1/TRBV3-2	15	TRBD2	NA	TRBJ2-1	TGTGCCAGCAGCCCCCGCGCTAGCGGCTACAATGAGCAGTTCTTC	CASSPRASGYNEQFF
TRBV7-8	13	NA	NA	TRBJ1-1	TGTGCCAGCAGCTTAGGGGTACAGGGACGGGCTTTCTTT	CASSLGVQGRAFF
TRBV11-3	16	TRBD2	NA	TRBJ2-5	TGTGCCAGCAGCCGCCCTAGCGGGAGGGCCGTAGAGACCCAGTACTTC	CASSRPSGRAVETQYF
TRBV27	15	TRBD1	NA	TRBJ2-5	TGTGCCAGCAGTCACCCGACAGGGGTCGGGGAGACCCAGTACTTC	CASSHPTGVGETQYF
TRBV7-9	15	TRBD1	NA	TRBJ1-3	TGTGCCAGCAGCTTTGGACAGGGCGGTGGAAACACCATATATTTT	CASSFGQGGGNTIYF
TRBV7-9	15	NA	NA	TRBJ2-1	TGTGCCAGCAGCTTAGCGGCAGGGGTATTAGTTGAGCAGTTCTTC	CASSLAAGVLVEQFF
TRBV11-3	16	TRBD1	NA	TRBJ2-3	TGTGCCAGCAGCTTACCACAGGGGCTGGGCACAGATACGCAGTATTTT	CASSLPQGLGTDTQYF
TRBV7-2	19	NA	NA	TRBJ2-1	TGTGCCAGCAGCTTATTTTCCGGACTGCGAAAGAGCTCCTACAATGAGCAGTTCTTC	CASSLFSGLRKSSYNEQFF
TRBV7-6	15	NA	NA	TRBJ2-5	TGTGCCAGCAGCTCAAGCCCCACACCAGGGGTTAACCAGTACTTC	CASSSSPTPGVNQYF
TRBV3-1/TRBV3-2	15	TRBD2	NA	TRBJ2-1	TGTGCCAGCAGCCGACACCTAGCGGGGGTAGATGAGCAGTTCTTC	CASSRHLAGVDEQFF
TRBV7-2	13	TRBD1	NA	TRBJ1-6	TGTGCCAGTGCGGGACAGGGGAATTCACCCCTCCACTTT	CASAGQGNSPLHF
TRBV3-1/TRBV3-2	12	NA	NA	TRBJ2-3	TGTGCCAGCAGCCGCGAGTCAGATACGCAGTATTTT	CASSRESDTQYF
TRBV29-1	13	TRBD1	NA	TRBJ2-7	TGCAGCGTAGGACAGGGAAGCTCCTACGAGCAGTACTTC	CSVGQGSSYEQYF
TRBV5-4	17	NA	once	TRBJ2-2	TGTGCCAGCAGCTTTGGTGGTGGCAGGGAGGTACCCGGGGAGCTGTTTTTT	CASSFGGGREVPGELFF
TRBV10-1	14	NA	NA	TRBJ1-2	TGCGCCAGTAAGAGTGCAGGGTGCGTCTATGGCTACACCTTC	CASKSAGCVYGYTF
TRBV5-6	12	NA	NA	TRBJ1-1	TGTGCCAGCGGCTACAGTTACACTGAAGCTTTCTTT	CASGYSYTEAFF
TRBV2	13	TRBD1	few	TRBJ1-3	TGTGCCAGCAGCCAGGGGGCAGGAAACACCATATATTTT	CASSQGAGNTIYF
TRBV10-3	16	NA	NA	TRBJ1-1	TGTGCCATCAGTGCCCGGGCGGGGGCTACAAACACTGAAGCTTTCTTT	CAISARAGATNTEAFF
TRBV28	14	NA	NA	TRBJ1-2	TGTGCCAGCAGCCTCCGAGGACAGTCCTATGGCTACACCTTC	CASSLRGQSYGYTF
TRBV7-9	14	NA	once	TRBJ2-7	TGTGCCAGCAGCAAGACAGGAAACTCCTACGAGCAGTACTTC	CASSKTGNSYEQYF
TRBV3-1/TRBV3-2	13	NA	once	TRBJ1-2	TGTGCCAGCAGCCAAACCCGGGACTATGGCTACACCTTC	CASSQTRDYGYTF
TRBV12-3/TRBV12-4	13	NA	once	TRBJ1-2	TGTGCCAGCAGAAGAGGGTCGAACTATGGCTACACCTTC	CASRRGSNYGYTF
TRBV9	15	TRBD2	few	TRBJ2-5	TGTGCCAGCAGCGTAGGACCGGGAGGTCAAGAGACCCAGTACTTC	CASSVGPGGQETQYF
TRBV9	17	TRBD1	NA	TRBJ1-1	TGTGCCAGCAGCGTAGGGTTCCGGGACAGGGAAATTCATGAAGCTTTCTTT	CASSVGFRDREIHEAFF
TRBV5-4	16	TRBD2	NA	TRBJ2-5	TGTGCCAGCAGCATAGCTAGCGGGCGGAGCCAAGAGACCCAGTACTTC	CASSIASGRSQETQYF
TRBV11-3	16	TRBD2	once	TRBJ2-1	TGTGCCAGCAGCCGATGGACTAGCGGGGTTACCAATGAGCAGTTCTTC	CASSRWTSGVTNEQFF
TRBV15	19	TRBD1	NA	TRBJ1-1	TGTGCCACCAGCACCCCGAGAGGACAGGGGTGGGGGGTGAACACTGAAGCTTTCTTT	CATSTPRGQGWGVNTEAFF
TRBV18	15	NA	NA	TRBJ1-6	TGTGCCAGCTCCGCGGACAGAACACTTAATTCACCCCTCCACTTT	CASSADRTLNSPLHF
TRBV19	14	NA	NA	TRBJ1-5	TGTGCCAGTAGTGAGCGACAGGCTTATCAGCCCCAGCATTTT	CASSERQAYQPQHF
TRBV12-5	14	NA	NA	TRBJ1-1	TGTGCTAGTGGCCTGGACAGCAGGAGCACTGAAGCTTTCTTT	CASGLDSRSTEAFF
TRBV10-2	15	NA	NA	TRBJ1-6	TGCGCCAGCAGGGGAGGAGGGGCTTGGAATTCACCCCTCCACTTT	CASRGGGAWNSPLHF
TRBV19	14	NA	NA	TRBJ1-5	TGTGCCAGTAGTATAGATATAGGGGGTCAGCCCCAGCATTTT	CASSIDIGGQPQHF
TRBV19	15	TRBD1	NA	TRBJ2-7	TGTGCCAGTAGTATAGATAGGCCGGGACAGGACGAGCAGTACTTC	CASSIDRPGQDEQYF
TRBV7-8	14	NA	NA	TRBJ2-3	TGTGCCAGCAGCTTAACGTCGGAGAGCGATACGCAGTATTTT	CASSLTSESDTQYF
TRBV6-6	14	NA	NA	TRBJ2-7	TGTGCCAGCAATACCGGGACTGGGTCCTACGAGCAGTACTTC	CASNTGTGSYEQYF
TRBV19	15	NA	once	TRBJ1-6	TGTGCCAGTAGTACAACAGGGAATTTGCGTTCACCCCTCCACTTT	CASSTTGNLRSPLHF
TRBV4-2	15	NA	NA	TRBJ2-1	TGTGCCAGCAGCCAAGATGGCGGGCCCTACAATGAGCAGTTCTTC	CASSQDGGPYNEQFF
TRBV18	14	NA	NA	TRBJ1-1	TGTGCCAGCTCACCACGATGGGGGGACACTGAAGCTTTCTTT	CASSPRWGDTEAFF
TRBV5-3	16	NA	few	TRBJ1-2	TGTGCCAGAAGCTTGAAGGTTTTAGGGGTCGACTATGGCTACACCTTC	CARSLKVLGVDYGYTF
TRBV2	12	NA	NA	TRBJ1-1	TGTGCCAGCACCTTATTCAACACTGAAGCTTTCTTT	CASTLFNTEAFF
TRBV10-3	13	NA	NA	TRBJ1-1	TGTGCCATCAGTCCACAGGGTCCCACTGAAGCTTTCTTT	CAISPQGPTEAFF
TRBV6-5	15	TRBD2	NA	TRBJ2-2	TGTGCCAGCAGAAAAGGCGGGGGGGCCACCGGGGAGCTGTTTTTT	CASRKGGGATGELFF
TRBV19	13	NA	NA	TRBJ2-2	TGTGCCAGTAGTGAACAGGGATCCGGGGAGCTGTTTTTT	CASSEQGSGELFF
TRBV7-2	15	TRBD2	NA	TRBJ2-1	TGTGCCAGCAGCTTTATAGCGGGAGTAGGGAATGAGCAGTTCTTC	CASSFIAGVGNEQFF
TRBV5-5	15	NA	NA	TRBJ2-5	TGTGCCAGCAGCCTCTCAGCAGGGAACCAAGAGACCCAGTACTTC	CASSLSAGNQETQYF
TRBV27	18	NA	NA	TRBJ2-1	TGTGCCAGCAGTTTATCTGGGGCGCGCGAGACCTACTACAATGAGCAGTTCTTC	CASSLSGARETYYNEQFF
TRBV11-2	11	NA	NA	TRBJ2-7	TGTGCCAGCAGCTCACAGTACGAGCAGTACTTC	CASSSQYEQYF
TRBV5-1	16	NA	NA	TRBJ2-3	TGCGCCAGCAGCTTGGCCCCCGGAGGGGCCGCAGATACGCAGTATTTT	CASSLAPGGAADTQYF
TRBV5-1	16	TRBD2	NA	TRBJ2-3	TGCGCCAGCAGCTTGGGAGGGACTAGCGTCACAGATACGCAGTATTTT	CASSLGGTSVTDTQYF
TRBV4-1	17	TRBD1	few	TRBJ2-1	TGCGCCAGCAGCCTTGGGACAGGGGGCGCTGCCTACAATGAGCAGTTCTTC	CASSLGTGGAAYNEQFF
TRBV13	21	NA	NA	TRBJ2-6	TGTGCCAGCAGCAATCAGCAGGGTTTGAGGTCTAGGGGCTCTGGGGCCAACGTCCTGACTTTC	CASSNQQGLRSRGSGANVLTF
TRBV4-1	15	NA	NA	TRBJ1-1	TGCGCCAGCAGCCAAATTGGCCAGTCGAACACTGAAGCTTTCTTT	CASSQIGQSNTEAFF
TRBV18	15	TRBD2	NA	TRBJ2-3	TGTGCCAGCTCACTAGCGGGGTCTAGCACAGATACGCAGTATTTT	CASSLAGSSTDTQYF